This record concerns one T cell receptor beta chain sequence. The antigen is not known. This specimen belongs to a study of PD-1 blockade in classical Hodgkin lymphoma. The V and J ends lost 4 bases and 0 bases, in that order; junction bases with no gene match: 4. Germline CDR1 and CDR2: LNHDA and SQIVND (reference sequence). This CDR3 spans 16 amino acids. Study observations and caveats: Baseline diversity in complete responders resembled that of newly diagnosed patients. Reported baseline diversity: healthy donors highest, relapsed/refractory patients lowest. Repertoire difference causes, possibly disease activity or prior therapy, remain undefined. A significant rise in TCR diversity by C4D1 was seen for CD4+ but not CD8+ cells.

This table comes from immunoSEQ multiplex PCR, and its TCRdb copy is limited to in-frame clones, with some not included. Counted here are around 18,000 clones, roughly four fifths occurring once; the ten biggest clones make up about 2.2%. Documented time point: cycle 4 day 1 (C4D1), after more than five weeks of nivolumab. Each and every patient relapsed after autologous stem cell transplantation, and patients got differing brentuximab vedotin exposure. CD4+ T cells were purified from thawed PBMCs by magnetic negative selection. This sequence originates from a human donor with classical Hodgkin lymphoma. Sequences were derived from CD4+ T cells from blood, sampled before the fourth cycle of nivolumab. The rearrangement uses TRBV19 and TRBJ2-7; 12 positions match TRBD2. The CDR3 sequence is CASSRSSGRVSYEQYF. The CDR3 DNA reads as TGTGCCAGTAGTAGATCTAGCGGGAGGGTCTCCTACGAGCAGTACTTC.